This T cell receptor (beta chain) was obtained from a study of cytomegalovirus exposure and HLA in healthy donors. A multiplex PCR was run with 60 Vbeta primers and 13 Jbeta primers. The repertoire was sequenced with immunoSEQ multiplex PCR; TCRdb's copy has only in-frame clones and lacks some. The repertoire has about 130,000 clones, approximately 63% of them found once; the top ten carry roughly 2%. The junction had 9 bases not matched to a gene; V was cut back by 8 bases and J by 8 bases. CDR1 is MDHEN and CDR2 is SYDVKM in the germline V gene. The CDR3 runs 13 residues. Study-wide findings and caveats: Serostatus for CMV was the only available immune exposure information. A link between a missense DCLRE1C variant and TCR beta V- and J-gene trimming emerged from a later analysis.

Worth noting for this clone: The antigen is undetermined.

This chain joins TRBV28 and TRBJ1-2; 9 nucleotides line up with TRBD1. Sample: PBMCs. The clonotype was recovered from a woman aged 55-70 years in good health and CMV-seropositive. As DNA, the CDR3 is TGTGCCAGCTCCACAGGGGGCAGGGGGGGCTACACCTTC. Translating gives CASSTGGRGGYTF.